This T cell receptor (beta chain) was obtained from a study of PD-1 blockade in classical Hodgkin lymphoma. Each patient relapsed following autologous stem cell transplantation, and prior brentuximab vedotin exposure differed. Researchers report purifying CD4+ T cells from thawed PBMCs by magnetic negative selection. There are 14 residues in the CDR3. The germline V gene encodes CDR1 WSHSY and CDR2 SAAADI. V was clipped by 5 bases and J by 7 bases; unmatched bases: 7. Some clones are missing from TCRdb's copy, which holds only in-frame ones; the method was immunoSEQ multiplex PCR. The sample yields about 29,000 clones, over 75% seen once.

This receptor was obtained from a human donor with classical Hodgkin lymphoma. V is TRBV10-2 and J is TRBJ1-4; 7 positions agree with TRBD1. Sequencing was performed on CD4+ T cells from blood, taken at baseline. The CDR3 bases are TGCGCCAGCAGTCAGACAGGGAGTGTTGAAAAACTGTTTTTT. It specifies CASSQTGSVEKLFF.